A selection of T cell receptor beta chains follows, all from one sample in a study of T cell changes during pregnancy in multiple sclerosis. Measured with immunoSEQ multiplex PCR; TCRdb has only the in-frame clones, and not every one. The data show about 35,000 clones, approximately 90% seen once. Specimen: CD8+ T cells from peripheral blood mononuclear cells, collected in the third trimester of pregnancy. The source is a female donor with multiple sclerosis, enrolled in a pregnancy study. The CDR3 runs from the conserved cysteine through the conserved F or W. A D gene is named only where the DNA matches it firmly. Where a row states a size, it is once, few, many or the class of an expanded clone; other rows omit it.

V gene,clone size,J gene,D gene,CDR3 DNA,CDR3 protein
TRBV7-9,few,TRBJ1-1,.,TGTGCCACCATCGGGGTTGAAGCTTTCTTT,CATIGVEAFF
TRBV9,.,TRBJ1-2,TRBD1,TGTGCCAGCAGCTACGGGACAGGGAACTATGGCTACACCTTC,CASSYGTGNYGYTF
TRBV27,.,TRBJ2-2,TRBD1,TGTGCCACCCAGACAGGGGCGAACACCGGGGAGCTGTTTTTT,CATQTGANTGELFF
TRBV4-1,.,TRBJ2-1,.,TGCGCCAGCAGCACTGAGGGGGACTACAATGAGCAGTTCTTC,CASSTEGDYNEQFF
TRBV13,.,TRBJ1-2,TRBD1,TGTGCCAGCAGCTTAGGCCGGGACAGTCAAGGAGGCTACACCTTC,CASSLGRDSQGGYTF
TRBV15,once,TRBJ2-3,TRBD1,TGTGCCACCAGCAGAGATGCCAGGGGACAGTCCTCAGATACGCAGTATTTT,CATSRDARGQSSDTQYF
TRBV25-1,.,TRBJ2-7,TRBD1,TGTGCCAGCATTGACGACAGGGAGTCCTACGAGCAGTACTTC,CASIDDRESYEQYF
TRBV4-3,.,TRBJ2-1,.,TGCGCCAGCAGCCAAGTGATTTTGAGATCCTACAATGAGCAGTTCTTC,CASSQVILRSYNEQFF
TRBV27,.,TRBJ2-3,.,TGTGCCAGTACAGGGGGGGCCTACACAGATACGCAGTATTTT,CASTGGAYTDTQYF
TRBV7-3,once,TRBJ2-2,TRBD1,TGTGCCAGCAGCTCCACACTAGGGACAGGGAACACCGGGGAGCTGTTTTTT,CASSSTLGTGNTGELFF